This record looks at one T cell receptor (beta chain) sequence and its context. Its antigen is as yet unknown. The data originate from a study of early T cells in non-severe SARS-CoV-2 infection. Turning to the study itself: The authors sequenced bulk RNA from unsorted whole blood, leaving chains unpaired.

Notes on the study in general: VDJdb matching favored anti-spike CD8 responses, missing private and CD4 specificities.

Individual cDNA molecules were tagged with unique molecular identifiers. MiXCR, applied by TCRdb to the 5' RACE reads, yields one record per CDR3 protein. This table has about 77,000 distinct CDR3 sequences, about 16% appearing once. Trimming took 4 bases from V and 2 from J; bases not matched to a gene: 12. The CDR3 is 17 amino acids. CDR1 SEHNR and CDR2 FQNEAQ come from the germline V gene (reference sequence). This clonotype originated in an adult who was a healthcare worker with PCR-confirmed SARS-CoV-2 infection or an uninfected control (not recorded which). The gene calls are TRBV7-9 and TRBJ2-5; 8 bases are shared with TRBD1. Sequencing was carried out using whole blood. The CDR3 bases are TGTGCCAGCAGCTCCCTGGGGGACAGGAGGGGTCAAGAGACCCAGTACTTC. Protein: CASSSLGDRRGQETQYF.